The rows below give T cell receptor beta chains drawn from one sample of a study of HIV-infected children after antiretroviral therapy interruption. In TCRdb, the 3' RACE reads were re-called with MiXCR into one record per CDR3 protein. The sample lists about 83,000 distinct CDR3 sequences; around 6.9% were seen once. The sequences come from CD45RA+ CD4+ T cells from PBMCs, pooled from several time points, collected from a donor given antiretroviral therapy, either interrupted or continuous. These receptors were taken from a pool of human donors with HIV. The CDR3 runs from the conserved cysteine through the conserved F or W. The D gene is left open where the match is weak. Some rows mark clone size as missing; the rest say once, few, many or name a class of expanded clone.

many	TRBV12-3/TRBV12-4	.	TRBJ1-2	CASSPEPDIFGYTF	TGTGCCAGCAGTCCCGAGCCCGACATATTTGGCTACACCTTC
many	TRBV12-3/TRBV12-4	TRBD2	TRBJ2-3	CASSPWTSGPRRTDTQYF	TGTGCCAGCAGCCCCTGGACTAGCGGGCCACGTCGCACAGATACGCAGTATTTT
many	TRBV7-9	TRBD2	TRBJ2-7	CASILTGGGHEQYF	TGTGCCAGCATCCTAACGGGAGGGGGGCACGAGCAGTACTTC
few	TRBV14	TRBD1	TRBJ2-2	CASSQTGGLNTGELFF	TGTGCCAGCAGCCAAACAGGGGGTCTGAACACCGGGGAGCTGTTTTTT
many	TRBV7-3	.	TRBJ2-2	CASSLTGGANTGELFF	TGTGCCAGCAGCTTAACCGGGGGCGCAAACACCGGGGAGCTGTTTTTT
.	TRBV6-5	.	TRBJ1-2	CASSYTDYGYTF	TGTGCCAGCAGTTATACGGACTATGGCTACACCTTC
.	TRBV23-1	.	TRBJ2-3	CASSLPSSTDTQYF	TGCGCCAGCAGCCTCCCTTCTAGCACAGATACGCAGTATTTT
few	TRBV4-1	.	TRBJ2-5	CASSQDRRMGETQYF	TGCGCCAGCAGCCAAGATCGAAGGATGGGAGAGACCCAGTACTTC
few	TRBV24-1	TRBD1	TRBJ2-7	CATSETTGGKYEQYF	TGTGCCACCAGTGAGACGACAGGGGGGAAGTACGAGCAGTACTTC
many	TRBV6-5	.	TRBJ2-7	CASRKTAFSYEQYF	TGTGCCAGCAGGAAGACAGCCTTCTCCTACGAGCAGTACTTC
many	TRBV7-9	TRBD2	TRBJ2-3	CASSFNWRGGADTQYF	TGTGCCAGCAGCTTCAACTGGCGGGGGGGCGCAGATACGCAGTATTTT
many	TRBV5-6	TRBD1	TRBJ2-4	CASSGTGKVVAKNIQYF	TGTGCCAGCTCCGGGACAGGGAAAGTCGTAGCCAAAAACATTCAGTACTTC
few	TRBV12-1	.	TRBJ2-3	CASSFPTIQPDTQYF	TGTGCCAGCAGCTTTCCTACTATCCAGCCAGATACGCAGTATTTT
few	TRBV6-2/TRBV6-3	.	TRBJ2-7	CASSRGRGSSYEQYF	TGTGCCAGCAGCCGGGGCAGGGGCAGCTCCTACGAGCAGTACTTC
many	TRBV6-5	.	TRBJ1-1	CATRTGAFMGTEAFF	TGTGCCACCAGGACCGGGGCATTTATGGGCACTGAAGCTTTCTTT
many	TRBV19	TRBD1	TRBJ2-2	CASSPTGGTRLGEGSGELFF	TGTGCCAGTAGTCCGACAGGGGGCACCCGACTAGGGGAAGGTTCCGGGGAGCTGTTTTTT